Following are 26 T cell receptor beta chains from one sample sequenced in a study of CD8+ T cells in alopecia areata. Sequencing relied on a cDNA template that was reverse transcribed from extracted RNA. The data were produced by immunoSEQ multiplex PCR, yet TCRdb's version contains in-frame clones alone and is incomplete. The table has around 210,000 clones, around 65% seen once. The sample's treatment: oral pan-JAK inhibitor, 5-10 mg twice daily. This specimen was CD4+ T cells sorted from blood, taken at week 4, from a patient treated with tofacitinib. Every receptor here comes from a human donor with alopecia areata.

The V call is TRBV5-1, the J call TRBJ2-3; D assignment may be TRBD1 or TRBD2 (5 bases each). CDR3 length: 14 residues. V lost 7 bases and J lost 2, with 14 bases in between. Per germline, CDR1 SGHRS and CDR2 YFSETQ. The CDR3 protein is CASARDQHTDTQYF. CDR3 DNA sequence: TGCGCCAGCGCCCGGGACCAGCACACAGATACGCAGTATTTT. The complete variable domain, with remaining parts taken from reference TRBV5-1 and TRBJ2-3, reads KAGVTQTPRYLIKTRGQQVTLSCSPISGHRSVSWYQQTPGQGLQFLFEYFSETQRNKGNFPGRFSGRQFSNSRSEMNVSTLELGDSALYLCASARDQHTDTQYFGPGTRLTVL.

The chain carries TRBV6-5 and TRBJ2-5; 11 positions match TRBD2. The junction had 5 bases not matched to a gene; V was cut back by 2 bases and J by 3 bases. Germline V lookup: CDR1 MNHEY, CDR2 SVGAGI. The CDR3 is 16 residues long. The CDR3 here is CASSYAGTSGKETQYF. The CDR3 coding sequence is TGTGCCAGCAGTTACGCCGGGACTAGCGGTAAAGAGACCCAGTACTTC.

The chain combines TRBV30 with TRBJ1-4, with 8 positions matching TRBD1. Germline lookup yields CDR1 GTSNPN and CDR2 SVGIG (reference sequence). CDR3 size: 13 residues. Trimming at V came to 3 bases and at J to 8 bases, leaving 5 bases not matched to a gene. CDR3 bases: TGTGCCTGGAGCAGAGGACAGGGAGAAAAACTGTTTTTT. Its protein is CAWSRGQGEKLFF.

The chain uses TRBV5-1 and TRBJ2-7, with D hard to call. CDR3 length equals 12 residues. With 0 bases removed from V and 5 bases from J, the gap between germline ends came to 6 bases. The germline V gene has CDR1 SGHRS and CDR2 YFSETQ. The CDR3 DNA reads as TGCGCCAGCAGCTTGGCTGGGAACGAGCAGTACTTC. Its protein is CASSLAGNEQYF.

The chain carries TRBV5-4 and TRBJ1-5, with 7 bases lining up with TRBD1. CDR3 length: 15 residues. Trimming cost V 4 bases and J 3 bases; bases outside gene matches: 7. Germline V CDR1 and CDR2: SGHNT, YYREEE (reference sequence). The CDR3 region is CASSLMGQLNQPQHF. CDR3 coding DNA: TGTGCCAGCAGCCTCATGGGACAGCTCAATCAGCCCCAGCATTTT.

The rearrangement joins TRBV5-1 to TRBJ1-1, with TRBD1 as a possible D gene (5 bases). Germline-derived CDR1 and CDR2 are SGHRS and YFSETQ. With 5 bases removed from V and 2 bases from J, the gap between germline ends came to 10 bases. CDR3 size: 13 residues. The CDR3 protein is CASSSRVNTEAFF. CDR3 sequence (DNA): TGCGCCAGCAGTTCCAGGGTTAACACTGAAGCTTTCTTT.

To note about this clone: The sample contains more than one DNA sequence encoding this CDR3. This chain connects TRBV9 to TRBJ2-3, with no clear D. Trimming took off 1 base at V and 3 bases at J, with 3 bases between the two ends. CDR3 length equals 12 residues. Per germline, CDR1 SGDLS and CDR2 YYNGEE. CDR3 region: CASSVSTDTQYF. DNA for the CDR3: TGTGCCAGCAGCGTATCGACAGATACGCAGTATTTT.

CDR3 residues: CSVEWGLLNTEAFF. CDR3 nucleotide sequence: TGCAGCGTTGAATGGGGACTATTGAACACTGAAGCTTTCTTT. The rearrangement links TRBV29-1 to TRBJ1-1; perhaps TRBD1 as D (5 bases). Germline V gene data show CDR1 as SQVTM and CDR2 as ANQGSEA. Between the trimmed V and J ends, which lost 2 bases and 0 bases, there was a span of 10 bases. The CDR3 is 14 amino acids.

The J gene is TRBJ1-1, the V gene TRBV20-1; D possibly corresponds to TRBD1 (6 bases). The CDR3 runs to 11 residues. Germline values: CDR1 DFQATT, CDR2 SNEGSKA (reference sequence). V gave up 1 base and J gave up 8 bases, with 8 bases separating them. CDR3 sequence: CSARGGQEAFF. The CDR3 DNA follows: TGCAGTGCTAGAGGAGGACAGGAAGCTTTCTTT.

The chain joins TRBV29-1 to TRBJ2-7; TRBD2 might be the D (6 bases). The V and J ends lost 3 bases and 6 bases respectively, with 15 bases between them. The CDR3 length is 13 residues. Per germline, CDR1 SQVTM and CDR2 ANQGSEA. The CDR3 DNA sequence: TGCAGCGTTGATTTATCGGGAGTCTCCGAGCAGTACTTC. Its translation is CSVDLSGVSEQYF.

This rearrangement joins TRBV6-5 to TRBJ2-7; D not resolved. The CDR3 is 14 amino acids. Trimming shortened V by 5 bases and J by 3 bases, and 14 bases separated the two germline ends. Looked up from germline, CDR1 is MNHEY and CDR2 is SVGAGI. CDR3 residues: CASSPRHQGYEQYF. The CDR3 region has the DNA TGTGCCAGCAGTCCTCGGCATCAAGGCTACGAGCAGTACTTC.

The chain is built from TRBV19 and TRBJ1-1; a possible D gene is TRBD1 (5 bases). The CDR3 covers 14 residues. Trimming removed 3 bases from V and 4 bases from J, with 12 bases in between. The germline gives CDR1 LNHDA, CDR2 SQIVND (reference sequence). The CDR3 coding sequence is TGTGCCAGTAGTATTGGGGGGTCGGGCACTGAAGCTTTCTTT. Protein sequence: CASSIGGSGTEAFF.

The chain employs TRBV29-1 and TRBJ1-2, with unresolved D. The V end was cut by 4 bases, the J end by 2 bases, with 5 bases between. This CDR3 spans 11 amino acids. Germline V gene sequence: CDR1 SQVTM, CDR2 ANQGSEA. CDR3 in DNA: TGCAGCGTTGTTATGAACTATGGCTACACCTTC. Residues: CSVVMNYGYTF.

The CDR3 bases are TGCAGTGCTAGGGGACAGGGACAGCAGTACTTC. The encoded protein is CSARGQGQQYF. The chain is built from TRBV20-1 and TRBJ2-7, with 9 bases lining up with TRBD1. The CDR3 length is 11 residues. The germline CDR1 and CDR2 sequences are DFQATT and SNEGSKA (reference sequence). V was clipped by 3 bases and J by 8 bases; unmatched bases: 2.

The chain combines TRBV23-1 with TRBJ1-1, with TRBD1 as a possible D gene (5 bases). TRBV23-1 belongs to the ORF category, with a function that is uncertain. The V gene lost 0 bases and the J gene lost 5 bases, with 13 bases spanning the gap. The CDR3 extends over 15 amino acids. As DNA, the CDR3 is TGCGCCAGCAGTCAATCGTCTCGGGGACGAACTGAAGCTTTCTTT. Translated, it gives CASSQSSRGRTEAFF.

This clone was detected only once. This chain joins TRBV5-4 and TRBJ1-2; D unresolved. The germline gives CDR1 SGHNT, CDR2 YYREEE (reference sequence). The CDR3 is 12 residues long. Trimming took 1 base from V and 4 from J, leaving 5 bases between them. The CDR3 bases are TGTGCCAGCAGCTTGACCCCCTATGGCTACACCTTC. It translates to CASSLTPYGYTF.

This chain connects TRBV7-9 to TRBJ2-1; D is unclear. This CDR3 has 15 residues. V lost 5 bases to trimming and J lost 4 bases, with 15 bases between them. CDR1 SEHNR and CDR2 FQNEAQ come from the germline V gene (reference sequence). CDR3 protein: CASSPGPEGYNEQFF. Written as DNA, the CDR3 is TGTGCCAGCAGCCCCGGGCCCGAAGGATACAATGAGCAGTTCTTC.

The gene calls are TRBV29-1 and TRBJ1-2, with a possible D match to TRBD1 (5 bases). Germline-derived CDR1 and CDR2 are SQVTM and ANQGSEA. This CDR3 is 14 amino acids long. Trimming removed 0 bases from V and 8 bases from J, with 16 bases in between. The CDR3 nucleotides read TGCAGCGTTGAAGATGGGGGACTCCGGGAAGGCTACACCTTC. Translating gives CSVEDGGLREGYTF.

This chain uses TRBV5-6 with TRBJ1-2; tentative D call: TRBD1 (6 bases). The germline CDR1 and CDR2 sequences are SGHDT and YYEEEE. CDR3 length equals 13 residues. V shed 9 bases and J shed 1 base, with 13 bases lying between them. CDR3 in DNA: TGTGCCACCATGACAGGTCATAACTATGGCTACACCTTC. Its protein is CATMTGHNYGYTF.

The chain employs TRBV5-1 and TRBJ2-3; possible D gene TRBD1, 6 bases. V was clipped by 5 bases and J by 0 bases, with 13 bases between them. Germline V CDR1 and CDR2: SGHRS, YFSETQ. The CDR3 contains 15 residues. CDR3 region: CASRRDMTSTDTQYF. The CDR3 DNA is TGCGCCAGCAGGAGGGACATGACTAGCACAGATACGCAGTATTTT.

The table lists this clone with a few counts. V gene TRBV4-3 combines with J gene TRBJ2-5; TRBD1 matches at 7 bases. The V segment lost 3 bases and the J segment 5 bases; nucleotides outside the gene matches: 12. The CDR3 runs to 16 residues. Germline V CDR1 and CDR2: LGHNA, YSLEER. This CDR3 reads CASSHHILTGWETQYF. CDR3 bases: TGCGCCAGCAGCCATCATATCTTGACAGGGTGGGAGACCCAGTACTTC.

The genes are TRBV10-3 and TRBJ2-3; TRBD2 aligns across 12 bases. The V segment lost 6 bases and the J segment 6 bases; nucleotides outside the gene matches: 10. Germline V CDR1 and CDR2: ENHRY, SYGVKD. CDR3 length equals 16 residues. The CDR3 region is CAISDTSGGTWDTQYF. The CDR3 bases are TGTGCCATCAGCGACACTAGCGGGGGGACGTGGGATACGCAGTATTTT.

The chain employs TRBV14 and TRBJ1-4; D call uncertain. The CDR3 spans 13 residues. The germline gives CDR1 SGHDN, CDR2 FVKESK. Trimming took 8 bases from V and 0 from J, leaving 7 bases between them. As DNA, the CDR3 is TGTGCCAGCGCGAGGGCAACTAATGAAAAACTGTTTTTT. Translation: CASARATNEKLFF.

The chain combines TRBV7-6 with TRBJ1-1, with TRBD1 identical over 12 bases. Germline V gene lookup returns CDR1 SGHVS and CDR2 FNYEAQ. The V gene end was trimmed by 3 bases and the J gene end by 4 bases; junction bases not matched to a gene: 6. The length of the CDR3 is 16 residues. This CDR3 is CASSLGQGALGTEAFF. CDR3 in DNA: TGTGCCAGCAGCTTGGGACAGGGGGCATTGGGCACTGAAGCTTTCTTT.

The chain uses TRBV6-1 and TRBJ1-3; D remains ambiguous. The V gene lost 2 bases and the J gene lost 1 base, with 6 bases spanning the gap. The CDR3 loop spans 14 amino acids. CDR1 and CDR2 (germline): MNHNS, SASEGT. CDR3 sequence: CASSELDSGNTIYF. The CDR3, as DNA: TGTGCCAGCAGTGAATTAGATTCTGGAAACACCATATATTTT.

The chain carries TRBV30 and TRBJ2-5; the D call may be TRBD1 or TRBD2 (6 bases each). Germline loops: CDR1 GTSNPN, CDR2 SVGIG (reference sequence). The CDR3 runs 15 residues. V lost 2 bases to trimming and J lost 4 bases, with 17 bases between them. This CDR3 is CAWSPGQFGGETQYF. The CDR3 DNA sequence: TGTGCCTGGAGTCCAGGACAGTTCGGGGGAGAGACCCAGTACTTC.